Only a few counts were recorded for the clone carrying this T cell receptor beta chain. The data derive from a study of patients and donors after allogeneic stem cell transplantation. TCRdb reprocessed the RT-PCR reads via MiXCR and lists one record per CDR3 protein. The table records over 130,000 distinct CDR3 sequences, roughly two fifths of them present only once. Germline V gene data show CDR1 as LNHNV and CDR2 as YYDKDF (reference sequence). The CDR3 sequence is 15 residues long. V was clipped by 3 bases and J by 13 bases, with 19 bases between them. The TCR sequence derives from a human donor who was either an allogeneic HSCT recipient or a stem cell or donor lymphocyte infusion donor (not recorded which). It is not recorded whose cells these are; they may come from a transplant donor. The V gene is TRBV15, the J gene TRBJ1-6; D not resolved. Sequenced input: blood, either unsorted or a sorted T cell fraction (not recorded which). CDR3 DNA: TGTGCCACCAGCAGGACGACCCTTGAGATTGATCCCCTCCACTTT. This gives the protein CATSRTTLEIDPLHF.